The 24 T cell receptor beta chains below come from one sample, sequenced in a study of cytomegalovirus exposure and HLA in healthy donors. PCR amplification relied on 60 Vbeta primers (plus 13 Jbeta primers). The protocol was immunoSEQ multiplex PCR, while the TCRdb copy is restricted to in-frame clones and leaves out a portion. The table records 160,000 or so clones, approximately 80% of them present only once. The sequenced material came from PBMCs. The receptors shown here come from a man aged 25 to 40 in good health and CMV-seronegative.

The chain has TRBV30 and TRBJ1-3; tentative D call: TRBD1 (6 bases). V lost 4 bases and J lost 0, with 19 bases in between. Germline V gene lookup returns CDR1 GTSNPN and CDR2 SVGIG (reference sequence). The CDR3 is 17 residues long. The DNA of the CDR3 is TGTGCCTGGATCCCCTGGGGGCACCCGAACTCTGGAAACACCATATATTTT. It codes for CAWIPWGHPNSGNTIYF.

The rearrangement uses TRBV2 and TRBJ2-1; possible D gene TRBD1, 5 bases. The CDR3 spans 11 residues. V was pared by 7 bases and J by 7 bases, with 8 bases between. In germline, CDR1 is SNHLY, CDR2 FYNNEI. The CDR3 loop reads CASTQGNEQFF. In DNA, the CDR3 is TGTGCCAGCACTCAGGGTAATGAGCAGTTCTTC.

The genes are TRBV6-5 and TRBJ1-5, with D maybe TRBD1 (6 bases). Per the germline V gene, CDR1 is MNHEY and CDR2 is SVGAGI. V was clipped by 0 bases and J by 7 bases, with 16 bases between them. The CDR3 has 16 amino acids. The CDR3 loop is CASSYSKQGRGQPQHF. CDR3 DNA: TGTGCCAGCAGTTACTCGAAACAGGGAAGGGGCCAGCCCCAGCATTTT.

The V gene is TRBV6-1, the J gene TRBJ2-7; D may be TRBD1 (6 bases). The germline V and J ends were trimmed by 6 bases and 3 bases, with 12 bases remaining between them. The CDR3 is made up of 13 amino acids. Germline CDR1 is MNHNS and CDR2 is SASEGT. The CDR3 nucleotides read TGTGCCAGCAGGTCCGACAGGAGCTACGAGCAGTACTTC. Translated, it gives CASRSDRSYEQYF.

V is TRBV6-1 and J is TRBJ1-1; the D gene is possibly TRBD1 (6 bases). Germline CDR1 and CDR2: MNHNS and SASEGT. With 1 base removed from V and 1 base from J, the gap between germline ends came to 25 bases. The CDR3 spans 20 residues. The CDR3 loop is CASSEGNSIGRGGRNTEAFF. In nucleotides, the CDR3 is TGTGCCAGCAGTGAAGGGAATTCCATTGGCAGGGGCGGAAGGAACACTGAAGCTTTCTTT.

The rearrangement uses TRBV28 and TRBJ2-4; D is possibly TRBD2 (6 bases). The CDR3 sequence is 15 residues long. CDR1 is MDHEN and CDR2 is SYDVKM in the germline V gene. V was trimmed by 4 bases and J by 0 bases, leaving 10 bases between them. The CDR3 spells CASSSWRGAKNIQYF. Here the CDR3 DNA reads TGTGCCAGCAGTTCCTGGAGGGGAGCCAAAAACATTCAGTACTTC.

This clone showed up just a few times. The rearrangement links TRBV10-2 to TRBJ2-1, with 11 nucleotides matching TRBD2. The CDR3 has 15 residues. V lost 7 bases to trimming and J lost 8 bases; unmatched junction nucleotides: 10. The germline CDR1 and CDR2 sequences are WSHSY and SAAADI. CDR3 loop: CASTSGTSGGDEQFF. The CDR3 region has the DNA TGCGCCAGCACTTCCGGGACTAGCGGTGGCGATGAGCAGTTCTTC.

The chain recombines TRBV28 with TRBJ1-1; D remains ambiguous. The length of the CDR3 is 12 residues. CDR1 MDHEN and CDR2 SYDVKM come from the germline V gene. The ends were cut back, 5 bases at V and 7 bases at J, with 11 bases in the middle. The chain's CDR3 is CASSLDSDEAFF. CDR3 DNA: TGTGCCAGCAGTCTGGACTCCGATGAAGCTTTCTTT.

This chain links TRBV2 with TRBJ2-3; TRBD2 might be the D (6 bases). Trimming pared 4 bases from V and 0 bases from J, leaving 14 bases between. CDR1 is SNHLY and CDR2 is FYNNEI in the germline V gene. The CDR3 totals 16 residues. The CDR3 protein is CASSASAGTSTDTQYF. CDR3 in DNA: TGTGCCAGCAGTGCCTCGGCGGGGACGAGCACAGATACGCAGTATTTT.

J is TRBJ2-7 and V is TRBV4-2; D unclear. The germline V and J ends were trimmed by 1 base and 0 bases, with 13 bases remaining between them. This CDR3 is 16 amino acids long. Per the germline V gene, CDR1 is LGHNA and CDR2 is YNFKEQ. CDR3 sequence: CASSQVAVSSSYEQYF. The CDR3 DNA reads TGTGCCAGCAGCCAAGTCGCGGTCTCGAGCTCCTACGAGCAGTACTTC.

The chain carries TRBV10-3 and TRBJ2-7; perhaps TRBD1 as D (5 bases). From germline, CDR1 is ENHRY and CDR2 SYGVKD. V lost 3 bases and J 3 bases, leaving 15 bases between the germline ends. The CDR3 has 15 residues. The CDR3, as DNA: TGTGCCATCAGTGATCCTTCGGGCAGGGACTACGAGCAGTACTTC. Translated: CAISDPSGRDYEQYF.

This chain links TRBV30 with TRBJ2-1; 9 bases agree with TRBD1. V shed 1 base, J shed 8 bases, and the junction held 6 bases outside the gene matches. The CDR3 runs to 14 residues. Looked up from germline, CDR1 is GTSNPN and CDR2 is SVGIG (reference sequence). The CDR3 sequence is CAWSGDRDSDEQFF. The CDR3 nucleotides are TGTGCCTGGAGTGGGGACAGGGACTCCGATGAGCAGTTCTTC.

The chain joins TRBV5-4 to TRBJ2-7, with unresolved D. The CDR3 is 13 amino acids. V was trimmed by 4 bases and J by 6 bases, leaving 14 bases between them. Germline CDR1 SGHNT, CDR2 YYREEE (reference sequence). The CDR3 DNA reads TGTGCCAGCAGCACACCCCACGTAAGCGAGCAGTACTTC. Its translation: CASSTPHVSEQYF.

This chain links TRBV7-9 with TRBJ2-3; 11 nucleotides align to TRBD2. Trimming at V came to 1 base and at J to 4 bases, leaving 4 bases not matched to a gene. In germline, CDR1 is SEHNR, CDR2 FQNEAQ (reference sequence). CDR3 length: 16 amino acids. Here the CDR3 reads CASSLVLAGGSDTQYF. The CDR3 bases are TGTGCCAGCAGCTTAGTCCTAGCGGGGGGCTCAGATACGCAGTATTTT.

The chain employs TRBV7-9 and TRBJ1-2; D not certain. This CDR3 has 13 residues. CDR1 is SEHNR and CDR2 is FQNEAQ in the germline V gene (reference sequence). The V end lost 4 bases, the J end lost 6 bases, and 12 bases lay between the germline ends. The CDR3 DNA sequence: TGTGCCAGCAGCTCTACGGGATGGGATGGCTACACCTTC. It translates to CASSSTGWDGYTF.

A single count supports this clone. The gene calls are TRBV5-5 and TRBJ2-3; tentative D call: TRBD2 (6 bases). Deletions cut 3 bases from V and 6 bases from J, with 17 bases between. The CDR3 runs to 15 residues. Germline CDR1 SGHKS, CDR2 YYEKEE (reference sequence). The DNA of the CDR3 is TGTGCCAGCAGCTCGACCGGGGGTAGAAGGGATACGCAGTATTTT. Translating it yields CASSSTGGRRDTQYF.

The chain links TRBV21-1 to TRBJ2-1; TRBD2, as called in the table, went unchecked against the DNA. TRBV21-1 is given as a pseudogene. This CDR3 comprises 18 residues. CDR3 region: CASSNREGAGGRYNEQFF. The CDR3 nucleotides are TGTGCCAGCAGCAACCGGGAGGGGGCAGGGGGTAGGTACAATGAGCAGTTCTTC.

The chain employs TRBV5-1 and TRBJ1-1; D perhaps matches TRBD1 (5 bases). Germline V gene data show CDR1 as SGHRS and CDR2 as YFSETQ. This CDR3 spans 14 amino acids. V dropped 2 bases and J dropped 6 bases, with 14 bases sitting between them. The CDR3 DNA is TGCGCCAGCAGCTTTAATCCAGGGTCCCCTGAAGCTTTCTTT. Translated: CASSFNPGSPEAFF.

V usage is TRBV29-1 and J usage is TRBJ1-3; 9 positions agree with TRBD1. The CDR3 spans 15 residues. V trimming: 6 bases; J trimming: 4 bases; junction bases outside the gene matches: 10. The germline V gene has CDR1 SQVTM and CDR2 ANQGSEA. The CDR3 sequence: CSVRTGAREGNTIYF. For the CDR3, the DNA is TGCAGCGTCCGGACAGGGGCGCGGGAAGGAAACACCATATATTTT.

This clone showed up just a few times. The rearrangement joins TRBV2 to TRBJ2-2; perhaps TRBD1 as D (6 bases). The CDR3 is 15 residues long. Trimming removed 6 bases at V and 5 bases at J, with 16 bases between. Looked up from germline, CDR1 is SNHLY and CDR2 is FYNNEI. The CDR3 nucleotides read TGTGCCAGCAGCCCACAGGGCCTAGGGACCGGGGAGCTGTTTTTT. Amino acid sequence: CASSPQGLGTGELFF.

The rearrangement uses TRBV5-4 and TRBJ2-1; D may be TRBD2 (6 bases). The CDR3 loop spans 15 amino acids. The germline V and J ends were trimmed by 6 bases and 3 bases, with 16 bases remaining between them. From germline, CDR1 is SGHNT and CDR2 YYREEE (reference sequence). CDR3 bases: TGTGCCAGCACCGAACCCGGGACTGGCTACAATGAGCAGTTCTTC. This translates into CASTEPGTGYNEQFF.

The genes are TRBV7-9 and TRBJ2-7; D perhaps matches TRBD2 (5 bases). CDR3 length equals 13 residues. Germline V CDR1 and CDR2: SEHNR, FQNEAQ (reference sequence). V shed 4 bases and J shed 4 bases, with 11 bases lying between them. The CDR3: CASSYEGGYEQYF. DNA for the CDR3: TGTGCCAGCAGCTACGAGGGCGGGTACGAGCAGTACTTC.

V usage is TRBV7-8 and J usage is TRBJ1-1; 11 bases are a match to TRBD1. Germline CDR1 and CDR2: SGHVS and FQNEAQ. The CDR3 has 17 residues. Germline trimming cut 4 bases from V and 0 bases from J; bases unmatched to any gene: 7. DNA of the CDR3: TGTGCCAGCAGCTGGACAGGGGGCTTCGAATTGAACACTGAAGCTTTCTTT. Translation: CASSWTGGFELNTEAFF.

V usage is TRBV28 and J usage is TRBJ1-1, with a weak D call TRBD1 (6 bases). The germline CDR1 and CDR2 sequences are MDHEN and SYDVKM. V was pared by 3 bases and J by 0 bases, with 8 bases between. The CDR3 consists of 14 residues. The CDR3: CASSFGQMNTEAFF. Here the CDR3 DNA reads TGTGCCAGCAGTTTCGGACAGATGAACACTGAAGCTTTCTTT.